Each of the 16 T cell receptor beta chains below was sequenced from the same sample in a study of cytomegalovirus exposure and HLA in healthy donors. The PCR was carried out with 60 Vbeta primers and 13 Jbeta primers. Measured with immunoSEQ multiplex PCR; TCRdb has only the in-frame clones, and not every one. This sample has some 190,000 clones, with roughly 8.7% found just once. The specimen was PBMCs. The source of these receptors is a woman in her 30s in good health and CMV-seropositive.

This clone was seen a few times. The chain employs TRBV2 and TRBJ2-1, with D perhaps TRBD2 (6 bases). V gave up 4 bases and J gave up 1 base, with 8 bases separating them. The CDR3 covers 14 residues. Per the germline V gene, CDR1 is SNHLY and CDR2 is FYNNEI. In DNA form, the CDR3 reads TGTGCCAGCAGTGCCGCGGGGTCCTACAATGAGCAGTTCTTC. Translating it yields CASSAAGSYNEQFF.

This clone was counted only a few times. The V gene is TRBV6-5, the J gene TRBJ2-7; 7 bases match TRBD1. Germline V gives CDR1 MNHEY, CDR2 SVGAGI. V was clipped by 5 bases and J by 3 bases; unmatched bases: 10. The CDR3 runs to 15 residues. As DNA, the CDR3 is TGTGCCAGCAGTCAAGACAGGGACCCGTTCTACGAGCAGTACTTC. Protein sequence: CASSQDRDPFYEQYF.

This clone was detected only a few times. The chain recombines TRBV10-3 with TRBJ1-2; 7 nucleotides line up with TRBD1. Trimming cost V 5 bases and J 6 bases; bases outside gene matches: 9. Per germline, CDR1 ENHRY and CDR2 SYGVKD. CDR3 size: 14 residues. In DNA, the CDR3 is TGTGCCATCAGTCAGACAGGGTTTGAGGATGGCTACACCTTC. It encodes CAISQTGFEDGYTF.

This clone showed up just a few times. The chain joins TRBV29-1 to TRBJ1-2; 9 positions agree with TRBD1. V lost 4 bases, J lost 3 bases, and 6 bases stayed unmatched. Germline V gene sequence: CDR1 SQVTM, CDR2 ANQGSEA. This CDR3 has 14 amino acids. CDR3 nucleotides: TGCAGCGTTGTCGGGACAGGGTATGACTATGGCTACACCTTC. It codes for CSVVGTGYDYGYTF.

This sequence joins TRBV29-1 and TRBJ1-2; D unclear. Looked up from germline, CDR1 is SQVTM and CDR2 is ANQGSEA. The V end was cut by 4 bases, the J end by 0 bases, with 9 bases between. This CDR3 has 13 amino acids. CDR3 nucleotides: TGCAGCGTTGTCGACAAGGCTAACTATGGCTACACCTTC. Translation gives CSVVDKANYGYTF.

DNA of the CDR3: TGTGCCAGCAGCTCCCGGAGCGGGGGGAGGACTGAAGCTTTCTTT. As protein: CASSSRSGGRTEAFF. The J gene is TRBJ1-1, the V gene TRBV5-4, with D perhaps matching TRBD1 (5 bases). This CDR3 has 15 amino acids. CDR1 and CDR2 (germline): SGHNT, YYREEE (reference sequence). V was clipped by 3 bases and J by 5 bases, with 17 bases between them. The whole variable domain, remainder taken from reference TRBV5-4 and TRBJ1-1, is ETGVTQSPTHLIKTRGQQVTLRCSSQSGHNTVSWYQQALGQGPQFIFQYYREEENGRGNFPPRFSGLQFPNYSSELNVNALELDDSALYLCASSSRSGGRTEAFFGQGTRLTVV.

This sequence joins TRBV5-1 and TRBJ2-1; 8 bases line up with TRBD2. Germline assignment: CDR1 SGHRS and CDR2 YFSETQ. The CDR3 contains 15 residues. Trimming cost V 0 bases and J 4 bases; bases outside gene matches: 3. The CDR3 DNA reads as TGCGCCAGCAGCTTGGGTAGCGGGGTATACAATGAGCAGTTCTTC. This gives the protein CASSLGSGVYNEQFF.

The chain is built from TRBV19 and TRBJ1-5; D ambiguous. In germline, CDR1 is LNHDA, CDR2 SQIVND (reference sequence). CDR3 length: 16 amino acids. V lost 5 bases and J 4 bases, leaving 18 bases between the germline ends. The CDR3 protein is CASSDVTGSLNQPQHF. The CDR3 nucleotides read TGTGCCAGTAGTGACGTGACGGGATCCCTAAATCAGCCCCAGCATTTT. Using reference TRBV19 and TRBJ1-5 for the parts outside the CDR3, the full variable domain is DGGITQSPKYLFRKEGQNVTLSCEQNLNHDAMYWYRQDPGQGLRLIYYSQIVNDFQKGDIAEGYSVSREKKESFPLTVTSAQKNPTAFYLCASSDVTGSLNQPQHFGDGTRLSIL.

V is TRBV4-1 and J is TRBJ2-5, with D maybe TRBD2 (5 bases). Deletions cut 4 bases from V and 5 bases from J, with 8 bases between. The CDR3 has 12 residues. Germline CDR1 reads MGHRA; CDR2 reads YSYEKL. As DNA, the CDR3 is TGCGCCAGCAGCCGAGGGTGGGAGACCCAGTACTTC. Amino acids: CASSRGWETQYF.

This clone was recorded a few times. The rearrangement links TRBV5-1 to TRBJ2-1, with D possibly matching TRBD2 (6 bases). Trimming left V 7 bases short and J 9 bases short, with 17 bases between. Germline V gives CDR1 SGHRS, CDR2 YFSETQ. CDR3 length: 13 residues. The DNA of the CDR3 is TGCGCCAGCGCCCCCGGGGGTTGGGGTGAGCAGTTCTTC. Its translation: CASAPGGWGEQFF. The full variable domain, in which reference TRBV5-1 and TRBJ2-1 provide the parts outside the CDR3, is KAGVTQTPRYLIKTRGQQVTLSCSPISGHRSVSWYQQTPGQGLQFLFEYFSETQRNKGNFPGRFSGRQFSNSRSEMNVSTLELGDSALYLCASAPGGWGEQFFGPGTRLTVL.

The J gene is TRBJ2-5, the V gene TRBV2, with a weak D call TRBD2 (5 bases). Germline CDR1 and CDR2: SNHLY and FYNNEI. Deletions cut 4 bases from V and 5 bases from J, with 17 bases between. This CDR3 contains 15 residues. Written as DNA, the CDR3 is TGTGCCAGCAGTGGGGAGAGAATAAGGCAGGAGACCCAGTACTTC. Its protein product is CASSGERIRQETQYF. Together with reference TRBV2 and TRBJ2-5, the CDR3 gives the full variable domain: EPEVTQTPSHQVTQMGQEVILRCVPISNHLYFYWYRQILGQKVEFLVSFYNNEISEKSEIFDDQFSVERPDGSNFTLKIRSTKLEDSAMYFCASSGERIRQETQYFGPGTRLLVL.

This clone has a handful of counts. The CDR3 region is CASSLAGADTQYF. The DNA for the CDR3 is TGTGCCAGCAGCTTAGCCGGTGCAGATACGCAGTATTTT. This chain links TRBV7-2 with TRBJ2-3; D uncertain. Trimming shortened V by 0 bases and J by 4 bases, and 5 bases separated the two germline ends. Per the germline V gene, CDR1 is SGHTA and CDR2 is FQGNSA. This CDR3 contains 13 residues. Supplemented by reference TRBV7-2 and TRBJ2-3, the full variable domain reads GAGVSQSPSNKVTEKGKDVELRCDPISGHTALYWYRQSLGQGLEFLIYFQGNSAPDKSGLPSDRFSAERTGGSVSTLTIQRTQQEDSAVYLCASSLAGADTQYFGPGTRLTVL.

This clone was seen a handful of times. This rearrangement joins TRBV7-8 to TRBJ2-7; D might be TRBD2 (6 bases). Trimming took off 4 bases at V and 1 base at J, with 11 bases between the two ends. The CDR3 sequence is 14 residues long. Looked up from germline, CDR1 is SGHVS and CDR2 is FQNEAQ. CDR3 nucleotide sequence: TGTGCCAGCAGCTATTTTGCGGGGTCCTACGAGCAGTACTTC. This sequence encodes CASSYFAGSYEQYF.

The sample holds a few counts of this clone. The chain combines TRBV2 with TRBJ2-5; the match to TRBD1 covers 9 bases. The J call is doubtful: the DNA matches TRBJ2-7 better. The germline V gene encodes CDR1 SNHLY and CDR2 FYNNEI. CDR3 length: 16 residues. CDR3 residues: CASTGQGPNVGHEQYF. In nucleotides, the CDR3 is TGTGCCAGCACGGGACAGGGTCCTAATGTCGGGCACGAGCAGTACTTC.

In nucleotides, the CDR3 is TGCGCCAGCAGCTTGGGGTTCAGGATTACGCAGTATTTT. Amino acids: CASSLGFRITQYF. The chain is built from TRBV5-1 and TRBJ2-3; no clear D gene. Trimming took 0 bases from V and 8 from J, leaving 10 bases between them. Germline V gene sequence: CDR1 SGHRS, CDR2 YFSETQ. The CDR3 spans 13 residues.

The chain uses TRBV5-5 and TRBJ2-3; possible D gene TRBD2, 6 bases. The germline CDR1 and CDR2 sequences are SGHKS and YYEKEE (reference sequence). The CDR3 sequence is 14 residues long. V shed 3 bases and J shed 1 base, with 9 bases lying between them. CDR3 sequence reads: CASSSGVRTDTQYF. The DNA of the CDR3 is TGTGCCAGCAGCTCGGGAGTCCGCACAGATACGCAGTATTTT.